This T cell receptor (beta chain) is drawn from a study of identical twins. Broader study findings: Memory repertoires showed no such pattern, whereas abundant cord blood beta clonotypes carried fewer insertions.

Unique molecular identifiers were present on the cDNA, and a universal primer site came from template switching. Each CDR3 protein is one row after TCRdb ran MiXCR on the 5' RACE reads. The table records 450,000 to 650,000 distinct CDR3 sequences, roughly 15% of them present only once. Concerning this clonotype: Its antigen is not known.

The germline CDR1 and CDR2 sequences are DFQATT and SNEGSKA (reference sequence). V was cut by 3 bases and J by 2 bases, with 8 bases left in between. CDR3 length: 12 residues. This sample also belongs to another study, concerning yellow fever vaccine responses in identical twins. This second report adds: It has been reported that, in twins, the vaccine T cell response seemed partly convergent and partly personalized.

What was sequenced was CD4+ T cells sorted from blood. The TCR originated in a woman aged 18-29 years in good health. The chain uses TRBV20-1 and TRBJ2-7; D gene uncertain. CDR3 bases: TGCAGTGCTAGGGGTCCAACCTACGAGCAGTACTTC. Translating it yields CSARGPTYEQYF.